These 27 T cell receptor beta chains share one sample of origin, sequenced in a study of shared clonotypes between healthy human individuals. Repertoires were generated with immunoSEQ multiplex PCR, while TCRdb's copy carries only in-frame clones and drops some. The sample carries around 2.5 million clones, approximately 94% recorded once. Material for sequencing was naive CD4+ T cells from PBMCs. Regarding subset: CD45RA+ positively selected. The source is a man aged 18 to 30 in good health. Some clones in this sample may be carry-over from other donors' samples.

CDR3 amino acids: CASSVDSSSYNEQFF. CDR3 in DNA: TGTGCCAGCAGCGTCGACTCGAGCTCCTACAATGAGCAGTTCTTC. This chain links TRBV9 with TRBJ2-1; no reliable D call. The CDR3 contains 15 residues. With 2 bases removed from V and 0 bases from J, the gap between germline ends came to 9 bases. Germline V gives CDR1 SGDLS, CDR2 YYNGEE.

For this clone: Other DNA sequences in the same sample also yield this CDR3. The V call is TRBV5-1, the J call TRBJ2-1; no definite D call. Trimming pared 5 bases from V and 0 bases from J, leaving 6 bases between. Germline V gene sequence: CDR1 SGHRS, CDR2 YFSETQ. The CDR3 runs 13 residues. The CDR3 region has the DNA TGCGCCAGCAGTTCCGACTCCTACAATGAGCAGTTCTTC. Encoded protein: CASSSDSYNEQFF.

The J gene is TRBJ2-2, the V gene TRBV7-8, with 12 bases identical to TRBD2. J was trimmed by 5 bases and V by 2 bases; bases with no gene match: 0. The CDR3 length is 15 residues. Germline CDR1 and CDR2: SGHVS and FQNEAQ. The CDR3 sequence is CASSLLAGGTGELFF. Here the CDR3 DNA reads TGTGCCAGCAGCTTACTAGCGGGAGGGACCGGGGAGCTGTTTTTT.

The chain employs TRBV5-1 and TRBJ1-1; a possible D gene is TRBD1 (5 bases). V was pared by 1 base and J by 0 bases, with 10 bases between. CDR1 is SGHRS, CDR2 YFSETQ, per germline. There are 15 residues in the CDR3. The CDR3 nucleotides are TGCGCCAGCAGCTTGACCGGGACCGTGAACACTGAAGCTTTCTTT. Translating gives CASSLTGTVNTEAFF.

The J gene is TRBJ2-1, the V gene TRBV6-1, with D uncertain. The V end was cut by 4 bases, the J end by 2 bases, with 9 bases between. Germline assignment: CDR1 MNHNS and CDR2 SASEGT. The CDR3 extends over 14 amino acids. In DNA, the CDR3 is TGTGCCAGCAGTGGGTACCGGACCTACAATGAGCAGTTCTTC. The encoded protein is CASSGYRTYNEQFF.

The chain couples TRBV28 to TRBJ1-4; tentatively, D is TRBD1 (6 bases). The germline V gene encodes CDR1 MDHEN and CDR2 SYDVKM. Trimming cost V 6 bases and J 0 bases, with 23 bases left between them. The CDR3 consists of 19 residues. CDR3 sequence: CASRTFRGAETATNEKLFF. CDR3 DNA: TGTGCCAGCAGAACATTTAGGGGGGCGGAGACTGCAACTAATGAAAAACTGTTTTTT.

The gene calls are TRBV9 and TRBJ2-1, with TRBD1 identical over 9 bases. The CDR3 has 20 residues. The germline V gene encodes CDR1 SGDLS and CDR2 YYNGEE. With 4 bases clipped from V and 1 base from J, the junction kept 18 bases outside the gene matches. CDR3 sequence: CASSPRPGTGSGISYNEQFF. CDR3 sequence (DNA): TGTGCCAGCAGCCCTCGTCCCGGGACAGGGTCAGGGATATCCTACAATGAGCAGTTCTTC.

Here the CDR3 DNA reads TGTGCCAGCAGCCCCCCGGCGGGAGGGTACAATGAGCAGTTCTTC. Residues: CASSPPAGGYNEQFF. The chain is built from TRBV5-4 and TRBJ2-1, with 9 positions matching TRBD2. CDR3 length: 15 amino acids. Losses at the gene ends were 4 bases for V and 4 bases for J; bases not matched to a gene: 6. Per the germline V gene, CDR1 is SGHNT and CDR2 is YYREEE (reference sequence).

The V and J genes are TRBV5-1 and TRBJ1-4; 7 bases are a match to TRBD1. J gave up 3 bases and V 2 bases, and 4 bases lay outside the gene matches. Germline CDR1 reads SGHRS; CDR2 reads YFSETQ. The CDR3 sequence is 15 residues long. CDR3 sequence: CASSLTGTANEKLFF. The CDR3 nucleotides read TGCGCCAGCAGCTTAACCGGGACAGCTAATGAAAAACTGTTTTTT.

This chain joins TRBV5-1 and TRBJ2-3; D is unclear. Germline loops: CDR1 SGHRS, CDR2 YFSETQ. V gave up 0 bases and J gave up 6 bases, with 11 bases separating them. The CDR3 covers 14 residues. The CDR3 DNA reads TGCGCCAGCAGCTTGGGGTACTTGGGGGATACGCAGTATTTT. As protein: CASSLGYLGDTQYF.

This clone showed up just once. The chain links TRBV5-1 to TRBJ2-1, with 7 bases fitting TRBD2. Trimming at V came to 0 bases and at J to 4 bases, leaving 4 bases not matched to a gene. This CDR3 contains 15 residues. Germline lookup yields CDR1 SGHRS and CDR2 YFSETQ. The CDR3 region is CASSLGEGLYNEQFF. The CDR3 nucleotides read TGCGCCAGCAGCTTGGGGGAGGGCCTTTACAATGAGCAGTTCTTC.

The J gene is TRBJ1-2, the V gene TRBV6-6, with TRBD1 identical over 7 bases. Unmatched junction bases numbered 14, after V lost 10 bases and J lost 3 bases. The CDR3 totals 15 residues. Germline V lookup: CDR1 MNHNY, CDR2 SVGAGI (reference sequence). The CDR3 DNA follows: TGTGCCACCCTAACCGTCCCACAGGGGTACTATGGCTACACCTTC. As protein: CATLTVPQGYYGYTF.

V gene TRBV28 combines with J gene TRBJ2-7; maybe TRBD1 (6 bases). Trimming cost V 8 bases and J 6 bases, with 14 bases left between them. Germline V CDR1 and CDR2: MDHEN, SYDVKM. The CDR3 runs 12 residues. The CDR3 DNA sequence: TGTGCCAGCTACAGGGCCATCGGCGAGCAGTACTTC. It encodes CASYRAIGEQYF.

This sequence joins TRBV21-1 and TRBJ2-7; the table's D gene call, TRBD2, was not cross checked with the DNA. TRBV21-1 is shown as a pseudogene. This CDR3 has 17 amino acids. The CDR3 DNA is TGTGCCAGCAGCAGGGTGATAGCGGGGCGGAGCTCCTACGAGCAGTACTTC. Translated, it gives CASSRVIAGRSSYEQYF.

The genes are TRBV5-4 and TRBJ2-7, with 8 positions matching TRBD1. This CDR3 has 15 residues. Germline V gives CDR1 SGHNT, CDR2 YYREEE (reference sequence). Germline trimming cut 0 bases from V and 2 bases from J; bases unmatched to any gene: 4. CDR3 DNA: TGTGCCAGCAGCTTGGGCCAGGGGGCCCCCTACGAGCAGTACTTC. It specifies CASSLGQGAPYEQYF.

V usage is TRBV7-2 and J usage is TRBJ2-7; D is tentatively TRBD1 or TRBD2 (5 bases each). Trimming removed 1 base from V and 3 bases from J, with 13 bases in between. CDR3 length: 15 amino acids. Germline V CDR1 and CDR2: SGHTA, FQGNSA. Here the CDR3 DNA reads TGTGCCAGCAGCTTAGGTCGGGGCGGCGGCTACGAGCAGTACTTC. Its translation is CASSLGRGGGYEQYF.

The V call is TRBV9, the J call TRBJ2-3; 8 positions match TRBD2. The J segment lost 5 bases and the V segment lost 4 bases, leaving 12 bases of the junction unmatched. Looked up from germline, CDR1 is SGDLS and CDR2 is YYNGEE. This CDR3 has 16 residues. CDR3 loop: CASSTTRGSGIDTQYF. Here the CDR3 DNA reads TGTGCCAGCAGCACCACCCGGGGTAGCGGGATAGATACGCAGTATTTT.

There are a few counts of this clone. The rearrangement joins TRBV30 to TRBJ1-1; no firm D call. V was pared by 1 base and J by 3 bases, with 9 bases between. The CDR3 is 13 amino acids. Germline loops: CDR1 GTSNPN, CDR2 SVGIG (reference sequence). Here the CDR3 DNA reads TGTGCCTGGAGTGCTGCTTATGACACTGAAGCTTTCTTT. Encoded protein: CAWSAAYDTEAFF.

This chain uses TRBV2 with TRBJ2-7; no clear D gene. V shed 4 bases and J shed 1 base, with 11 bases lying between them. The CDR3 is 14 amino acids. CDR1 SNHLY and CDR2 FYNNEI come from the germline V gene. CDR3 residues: CASSGRPRSYEQYF. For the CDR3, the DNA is TGTGCCAGCAGTGGAAGACCACGATCCTACGAGCAGTACTTC.

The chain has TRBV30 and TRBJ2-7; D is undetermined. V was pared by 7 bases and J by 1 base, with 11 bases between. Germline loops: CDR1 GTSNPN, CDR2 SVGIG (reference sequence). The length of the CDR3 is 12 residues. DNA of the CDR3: TGTGCCTCCACGACACTATCCTACGAGCAGTACTTC. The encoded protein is CASTTLSYEQYF.

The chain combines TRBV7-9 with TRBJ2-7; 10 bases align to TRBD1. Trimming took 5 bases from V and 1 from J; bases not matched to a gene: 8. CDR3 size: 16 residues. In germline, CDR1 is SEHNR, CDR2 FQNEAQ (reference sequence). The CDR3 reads CASSLTGGQGSYEQYF. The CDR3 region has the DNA TGTGCCAGCAGCCTCACGGGGGGACAGGGGTCCTACGAGCAGTACTTC. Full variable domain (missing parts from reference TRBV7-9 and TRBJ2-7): DTGVSQNPRHKITKRGQNVTFRCDPISEHNRLYWYRQTLGQGPEFLTYFQNEAQLEKSRLLSDRFSAERPKGSFSTLEIQRTEQGDSAMYLCASSLTGGQGSYEQYFGPGTRLTVT.

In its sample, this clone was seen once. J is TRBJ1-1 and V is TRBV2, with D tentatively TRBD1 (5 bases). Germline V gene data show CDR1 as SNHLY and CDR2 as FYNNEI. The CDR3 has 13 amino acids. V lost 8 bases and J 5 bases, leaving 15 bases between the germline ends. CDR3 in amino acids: CASAGQGITEAFF. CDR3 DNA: TGTGCCAGCGCCGGGCAGGGAATTACTGAAGCTTTCTTT.

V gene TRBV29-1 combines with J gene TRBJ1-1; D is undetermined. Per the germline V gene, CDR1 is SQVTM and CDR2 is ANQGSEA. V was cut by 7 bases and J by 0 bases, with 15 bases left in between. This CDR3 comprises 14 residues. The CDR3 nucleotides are TGCAGCGCCCCGGGATTGCTTATGAACACTGAAGCTTTCTTT. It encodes CSAPGLLMNTEAFF.

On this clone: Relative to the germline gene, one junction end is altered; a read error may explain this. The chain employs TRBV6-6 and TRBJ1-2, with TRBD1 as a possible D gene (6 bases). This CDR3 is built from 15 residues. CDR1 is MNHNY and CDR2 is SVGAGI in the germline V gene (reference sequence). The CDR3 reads CASTYLGGRRGGYTF. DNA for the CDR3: TGTGCCAGCACTTACTTGGGGGGGCGCCGGGGTGGCTACACCTTC.

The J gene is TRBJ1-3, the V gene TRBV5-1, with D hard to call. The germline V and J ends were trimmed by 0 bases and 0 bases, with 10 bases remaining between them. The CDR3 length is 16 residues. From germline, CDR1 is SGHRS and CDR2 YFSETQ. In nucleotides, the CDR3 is TGCGCCAGCAGCTTGGTACAATTACGCTCTGGAAACACCATATATTTT. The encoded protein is CASSLVQLRSGNTIYF.

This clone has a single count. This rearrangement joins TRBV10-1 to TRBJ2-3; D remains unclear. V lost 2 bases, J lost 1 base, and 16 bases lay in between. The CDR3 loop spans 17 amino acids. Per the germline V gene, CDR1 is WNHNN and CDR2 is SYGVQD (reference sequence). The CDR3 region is CASSEKIGGSGTDTQYF. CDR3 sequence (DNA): TGCGCCAGCAGTGAGAAAATCGGTGGTAGTGGCACAGATACGCAGTATTTT.

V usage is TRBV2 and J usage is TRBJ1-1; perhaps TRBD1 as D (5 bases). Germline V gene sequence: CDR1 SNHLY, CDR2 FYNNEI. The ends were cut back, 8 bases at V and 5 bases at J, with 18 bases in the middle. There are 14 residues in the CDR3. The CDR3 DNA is TGTGCCAGCGGAAAACAGGACCGAACAACTGAAGCTTTCTTT. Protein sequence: CASGKQDRTTEAFF.